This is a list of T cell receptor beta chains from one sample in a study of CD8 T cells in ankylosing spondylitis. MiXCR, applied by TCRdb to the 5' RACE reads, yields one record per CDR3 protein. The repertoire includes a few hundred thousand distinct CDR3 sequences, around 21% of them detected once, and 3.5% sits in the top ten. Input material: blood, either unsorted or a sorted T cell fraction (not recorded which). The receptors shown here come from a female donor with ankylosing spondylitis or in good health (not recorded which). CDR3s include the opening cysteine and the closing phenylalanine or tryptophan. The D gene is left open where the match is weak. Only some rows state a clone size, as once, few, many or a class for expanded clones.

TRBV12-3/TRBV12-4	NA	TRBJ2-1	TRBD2	CASRTSANNEQFF	TGTGCCAGCAGGACTAGCGCTAACAATGAGCAGTTCTTC
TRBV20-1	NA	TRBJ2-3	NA	CSEAERSTDTQYF	TGCAGTGAAGCGGAGCGGAGCACAGATACGCAGTATTTT
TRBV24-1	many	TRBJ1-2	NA	CATSDPYESYTF	TGTGCCACCAGTGATCCCTATGAGAGCTACACCTTC
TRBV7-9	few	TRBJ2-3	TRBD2	CASGLAATDTQYF	TGTGCCAGCGGTCTAGCGGCCACGGATACGCAGTATTTT
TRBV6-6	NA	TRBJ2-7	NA	CASQTASSYEQYF	TGTGCCAGCCAGACAGCCAGCTCCTACGAGCAGTACTTC
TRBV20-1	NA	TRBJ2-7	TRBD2	CSAKGLAGAYEQYF	TGCAGTGCTAAGGGACTAGCGGGAGCTTACGAGCAGTACTTC
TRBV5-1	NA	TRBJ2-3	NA	CASSLVDFSTDTQYF	TGCGCCAGCAGCTTGGTGGATTTTAGCACAGATACGCAGTATTTT
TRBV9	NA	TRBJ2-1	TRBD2	CASSETSGRTGEQFF	TGTGCCAGCAGCGAGACTAGCGGGAGGACGGGTGAGCAGTTCTTC
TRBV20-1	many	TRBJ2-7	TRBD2	CSATFSGSRYEQYF	TGCAGTGCCACCTTTAGCGGGAGCCGCTACGAGCAGTACTTC
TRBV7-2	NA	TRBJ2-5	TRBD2	CASSLGRLAGQYF	TGTGCCAGCAGCTTAGGACGGCTAGCGGGCCAGTACTTC
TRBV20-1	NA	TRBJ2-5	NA	CSARRDFQETQYF	TGCAGTGCTAGAAGGGACTTTCAAGAGACCCAGTACTTC
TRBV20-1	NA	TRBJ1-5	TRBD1	CSALSGTGEGSNQPQHF	TGCAGTGCTTTATCTGGGACAGGGGAGGGTAGCAATCAGCCCCAGCATTTT
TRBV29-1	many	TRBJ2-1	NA	CSAVRGGDEQFF	TGCAGCGCCGTCCGGGGCGGGGATGAGCAGTTCTTC
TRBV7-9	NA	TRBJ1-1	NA	CASSLSQGHLTEAFF	TGTGCCAGCAGCTTATCTCAGGGGCACCTCACTGAAGCTTTCTTT
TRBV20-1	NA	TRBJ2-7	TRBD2	CSARDPLAGSDEQYF	TGCAGTGCTAGAGATCCCCTAGCGGGATCCGACGAGCAGTACTTC
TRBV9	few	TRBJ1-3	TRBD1	CASSLTGGNTIYF	TGTGCCAGCAGCCTGACAGGGGGAAACACCATATATTTT
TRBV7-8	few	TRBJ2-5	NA	CASSPPHAQETQYF	TGTGCCAGCAGCCCACCTCACGCCCAAGAGACCCAGTACTTC
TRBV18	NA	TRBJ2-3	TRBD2	CASSSSTSGFGSTDTQYF	TGTGCCAGCTCGTCCTCTACTAGCGGATTTGGGAGCACAGATACGCAGTATTTT
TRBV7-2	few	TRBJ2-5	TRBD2	CASSSQVGRGEETQYF	TGTGCCAGCAGCTCCCAAGTGGGGCGGGGGGAAGAGACCCAGTACTTC
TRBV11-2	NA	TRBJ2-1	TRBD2	CASSLGTREDEQFF	TGTGCCAGCAGCTTAGGGACTAGGGAAGATGAGCAGTTCTTC
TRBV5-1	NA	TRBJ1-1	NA	CASSLNGHYTEAFF	TGCGCCAGCAGCTTGAACGGCCACTACACTGAAGCTTTCTTT
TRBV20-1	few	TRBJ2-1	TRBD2	CSAISGTGSYNEQFF	TGCAGTGCTATTAGCGGGACCGGCTCCTACAATGAGCAGTTCTTC
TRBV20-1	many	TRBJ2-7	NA	CSARAGLMAQYEQYF	TGCAGTGCTAGAGCCGGGTTAATGGCGCAATACGAGCAGTACTTC
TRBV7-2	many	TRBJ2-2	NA	CASSPMGTGELFF	TGTGCCAGCAGCCCCATGGGTACCGGGGAGCTGTTTTTT
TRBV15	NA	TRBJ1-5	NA	CATSRDNSYNQPQHF	TGTGCCACCAGCAGAGATAACTCGTACAATCAGCCCCAGCATTTT
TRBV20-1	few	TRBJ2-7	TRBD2	CGVGRGRGYEQYF	TGCGGGGTGGGTCGCGGGAGGGGCTACGAGCAGTACTTC
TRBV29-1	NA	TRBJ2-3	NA	CSVGPAGTRTDTQYF	TGCAGCGTCGGCCCCGCAGGTACGAGGACAGATACGCAGTATTTT
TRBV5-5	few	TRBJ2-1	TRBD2	CASSGTSGYNEQFF	TGTGCCAGCAGCGGGACTAGCGGATACAATGAGCAGTTCTTC
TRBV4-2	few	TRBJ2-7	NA	CASSQVTGRVKYEQYF	TGTGCCAGCAGCCAAGTAACAGGGAGGGTGAAGTACGAGCAGTACTTC
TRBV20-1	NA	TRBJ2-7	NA	CSAGKGSYEQYF	TGCAGTGCTGGTAAAGGGTCTTACGAGCAGTACTTC
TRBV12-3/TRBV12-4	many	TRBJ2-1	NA	CASSLTTYNEQFF	TGTGCCAGCAGTTTAACTACCTACAATGAGCAGTTCTTC
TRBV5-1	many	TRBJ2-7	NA	CASSLSGTSFYEQYF	TGCGCCAGCAGCTTGTCCGGGACGAGCTTCTACGAGCAGTACTTC
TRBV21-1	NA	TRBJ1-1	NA	CASSKGSDRRNTEAFF	TGTGCCAGCAGCAAAGGATCGGACAGGCGGAACACTGAAGCTTTCTTT
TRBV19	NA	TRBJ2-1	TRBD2	CASKGREGNEQFF	TGTGCCAGTAAGGGACGGGAGGGAAATGAGCAGTTCTTC
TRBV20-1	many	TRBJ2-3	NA	CSALTDLGTDTQYF	TGCAGTGCTTTGACAGATCTGGGCACAGATACGCAGTATTTT
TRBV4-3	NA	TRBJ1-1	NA	CASSPTPGLNTEAFF	TGCGCCAGCAGCCCCACTCCAGGGTTGAACACTGAAGCTTTCTTT
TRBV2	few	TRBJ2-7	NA	CASSGLTSSYEQYF	TGTGCCAGCAGTGGACTAACTAGCTCCTACGAGCAGTACTTC
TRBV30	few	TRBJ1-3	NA	CASQGGYSGNTIYF	TGTGCCTCACAGGGAGGCTACTCTGGAAACACCATATATTTT
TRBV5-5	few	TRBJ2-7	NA	CASSPARSLYEQYF	TGTGCCAGCAGCCCGGCACGGTCTCTCTACGAGCAGTACTTC
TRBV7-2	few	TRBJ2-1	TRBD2	CASSLGTSGVNEQFF	TGTGCCAGCAGCTTAGGGACTAGCGGGGTCAATGAGCAGTTCTTC
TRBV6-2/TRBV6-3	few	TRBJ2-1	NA	CASSYGLVGEQFF	TGTGCCAGCAGTTACGGGCTTGTAGGTGAGCAGTTCTTC
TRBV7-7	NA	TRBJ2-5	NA	CASSSSGLETQYF	TGTGCTAGCAGCTCATCTGGCTTAGAGACCCAGTACTTC
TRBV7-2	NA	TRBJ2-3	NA	CASSTLFPATDTQYF	TGTGCCAGCAGCACCCTTTTTCCTGCCACAGATACGCAGTATTTT
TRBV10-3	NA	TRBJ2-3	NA	CAISRSTDTQYF	TGTGCCATCAGTCGGAGCACAGATACGCAGTATTTT
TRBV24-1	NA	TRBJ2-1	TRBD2	CATSDAKGGSSYNEQFF	TGTGCCACCAGTGACGCTAAGGGCGGGAGCTCCTACAATGAGCAGTTCTTC
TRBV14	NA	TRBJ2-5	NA	CASSQRETQYF	TGTGCCAGCAGCCAACGAGAGACCCAGTACTTC